These 26 T cell receptor beta chains came from one sample sequenced in a study of OX40 agonist ivuxolimab in advanced cancers. TCRdb keeps only in-frame clones here, not all; method: immunoSEQ multiplex PCR. Altogether under 15,000 clones are present, around four fifths being singletons, with the ten largest covering around a third. Sequencing was performed on CD4+ or CD8+ T cells sorted from blood, taken in a trial of the OX40 agonist ivuxolimab. The source of these receptors is an adult with an advanced solid tumor such as melanoma, head and neck, liver or kidney cancer.

The rearrangement joins TRBV15 to TRBJ2-5; D gene unclear. The J call is in doubt because the DNA end fits TRBJ2-7 better. Germline V gene sequence: CDR1 LNHNV, CDR2 YYDKDF (reference sequence). The CDR3 sequence is 13 residues long. CDR3 bases: TGTGCCACCAGCAGAGGACGGAGCTACGAGCAGTACTTC. Residues: CATSRGRSYEQYF.

V usage is TRBV2 and J usage is TRBJ1-1; D is perhaps TRBD1 (5 bases). The CDR3 runs 15 residues. The germline V gene encodes CDR1 SNHLY and CDR2 FYNNEI. V shed 2 bases and J shed 1 base, with 11 bases lying between them. The CDR3 sequence is CASSEFGAANTEAFF. The CDR3 nucleotides read TGTGCCAGCAGTGAATTTGGGGCGGCGAACACTGAAGCTTTCTTT. Complete variable domain (other parts from reference TRBV2 and TRBJ1-1): EPEVTQTPSHQVTQMGQEVILRCVPISNHLYFYWYRQILGQKVEFLVSFYNNEISEKSEIFDDQFSVERPDGSNFTLKIRSTKLEDSAMYFCASSEFGAANTEAFFGQGTRLTVV.

V usage is TRBV30 and J usage is TRBJ2-7; D call uncertain. Germline CDR1 and CDR2: GTSNPN and SVGIG (reference sequence). CDR3 length: 13 amino acids. The germline V and J ends were trimmed by 0 bases and 2 bases, with 8 bases remaining between them. DNA for the CDR3: TGTGCCTGGAGTGTTTTCGGCGCCTACGAGCAGTACTTC. As protein: CAWSVFGAYEQYF.

The J gene is TRBJ2-3, the V gene TRBV11-2, with 7 positions matching TRBD2. The V gene end was trimmed by 7 bases and the J gene end by 3 bases; junction bases not matched to a gene: 10. The CDR3 covers 15 residues. From germline, CDR1 is SGHAT and CDR2 FQNNGV. In nucleotides, the CDR3 is TGTGCCAGCAACCTTCCTCTCGGGGGGACAGATACGCAGTATTTT. Protein product: CASNLPLGGTDTQYF.

This clone was found once. The chain combines TRBV9 with TRBJ1-2, with 7 bases lining up with TRBD1. V lost 3 bases, J lost 1 base, and 3 bases stayed unmatched. Per the germline V gene, CDR1 is SGDLS and CDR2 is YYNGEE. This CDR3 is 14 amino acids long. CDR3 loop: CASSEGTDNYGYTF. The CDR3 region has the DNA TGTGCCAGCAGCGAGGGGACAGATAACTATGGCTACACCTTC.

V is TRBV6-5 and J is TRBJ1-2, with 8 nucleotides matching TRBD1. This CDR3 region has 14 residues. Germline V gene data show CDR1 as MNHEY and CDR2 as SVGAGI. V trimming: 6 bases; J trimming: 4 bases; junction bases outside the gene matches: 7. CDR3 in amino acids: CASSPGTGGYGYTF. CDR3 coding DNA: TGTGCCAGCAGCCCGGGGACAGGAGGCTATGGCTACACCTTC.

This sequence joins TRBV6-5 and TRBJ1-1, with a tentative D call TRBD1 (6 bases). Trimming removed 3 bases at V and 1 base at J, with 9 bases between. This CDR3 comprises 14 residues. Germline-derived CDR1 and CDR2 are MNHEY and SVGAGI. In nucleotides, the CDR3 is TGTGCCAGCAGTTATTGGGACACGAACACTGAAGCTTTCTTT. Translated: CASSYWDTNTEAFF.

The V and J genes are TRBV4-3 and TRBJ2-1, with 9 bases fitting TRBD1. With V trimmed by 3 bases and J by 3 bases, 9 bases remained unmatched. The germline gives CDR1 LGHNA, CDR2 YSLEER. The CDR3 sequence is 17 residues long. The CDR3 bases are TGCGCCAGCAGCCAGGCCCTTCACAGGGGGCTCTACAATGAGCAGTTCTTC. It translates to CASSQALHRGLYNEQFF.

The count of this clone is one. This sequence joins TRBV7-2 and TRBJ2-3, with 7 nucleotides matching TRBD1. The CDR3 consists of 17 residues. CDR1 and CDR2 (germline): SGHTA, FQGNSA. J lost 1 base, V lost 0 bases, and 7 bases had no gene match. In nucleotides, the CDR3 is TGTGCCAGCAGCTTAGCACTTTACGGACAGGGCACAGATACGCAGTATTTT. It yields the protein CASSLALYGQGTDTQYF. Together with reference TRBV7-2 and TRBJ2-3, the CDR3 gives the full variable domain: GAGVSQSPSNKVTEKGKDVELRCDPISGHTALYWYRQSLGQGLEFLIYFQGNSAPDKSGLPSDRFSAERTGGSVSTLTIQRTQQEDSAVYLCASSLALYGQGTDTQYFGPGTRLTVL.

The rearrangement links TRBV5-4 to TRBJ2-7, with D tentatively TRBD1 (5 bases). Germline CDR1 SGHNT, CDR2 YYREEE (reference sequence). This CDR3 has 13 amino acids. The V and J ends lost 0 bases and 3 bases respectively, with 7 bases between them. The DNA of the CDR3 is TGTGCCAGCAGCTTGGGACAGTACTACGAGCAGTACTTC. Its protein is CASSLGQYYEQYF.

The chain combines TRBV7-9 with TRBJ2-1; possibly TRBD2 for D (5 bases). Germline V gene lookup returns CDR1 SEHNR and CDR2 FQNEAQ (reference sequence). The CDR3 contains 14 residues. V gave up 5 bases and J gave up 3 bases, with 11 bases separating them. In nucleotides, the CDR3 is TGTGCCAGCAGCGAGACCGGGATCTACAATGAGCAGTTCTTC. Encoded protein: CASSETGIYNEQFF.

This clone was picked up a small number of times. The J gene is TRBJ2-7, the V gene TRBV6-5; 7 positions agree with TRBD1. In germline, CDR1 is MNHEY, CDR2 SVGAGI. This CDR3 spans 14 amino acids. The ends lost 2 bases at V and 6 bases at J; junction bases unmatched: 7. In DNA form, the CDR3 reads TGTGCCAGCAGTTACCCGGGACAGATTGGCGAGCAGTACTTC. It translates to CASSYPGQIGEQYF.

This sequence joins TRBV28 and TRBJ1-2; 9 nucleotides line up with TRBD1. This CDR3 spans 12 amino acids. Trimming took 8 bases from V and 6 from J; bases not matched to a gene: 4. Germline V lookup: CDR1 MDHEN, CDR2 SYDVKM. CDR3: CASVTGGHGYTF. In DNA, the CDR3 is TGTGCCAGCGTCACAGGGGGCCATGGCTACACCTTC.

This clone was seen more than once but under ten times. The rearrangement links TRBV19 to TRBJ2-7, with a weak D call TRBD1 (6 bases). The CDR3 loop spans 14 amino acids. V lost 2 bases to trimming and J lost 0 bases, with 8 bases between them. The germline gives CDR1 LNHDA, CDR2 SQIVND (reference sequence). CDR3 residues: CASSITGYSYEQYF. The CDR3 bases are TGTGCCAGTAGTATAACAGGGTACTCCTACGAGCAGTACTTC. Full variable domain (missing parts from reference TRBV19 and TRBJ2-7): DGGITQSPKYLFRKEGQNVTLSCEQNLNHDAMYWYRQDPGQGLRLIYYSQIVNDFQKGDIAEGYSVSREKKESFPLTVTSAQKNPTAFYLCASSITGYSYEQYFGPGTRLTVT.

The chain couples TRBV5-5 to TRBJ2-7, with D hard to call. With 0 bases removed from V and 4 bases from J, the gap between germline ends came to 5 bases. CDR1 is SGHKS and CDR2 is YYEKEE in the germline V gene (reference sequence). This CDR3 has 12 residues. CDR3 bases: TGTGCCAGCAGCTTGGGGTATTACGAGCAGTACTTC. It translates to CASSLGYYEQYF.

The V call is TRBV5-6, the J call TRBJ2-5, with D unclear. V gave up 0 bases and J gave up 4 bases, with 1 base separating them. The length of the CDR3 is 11 residues. CDR1 and CDR2 from the germline V gene are SGHDT and YYEEEE. The CDR3 DNA sequence: TGTGCCAGCAGCTTGGCAGAGACCCAGTACTTC. Translating it yields CASSLAETQYF.

The J gene is TRBJ1-1, the V gene TRBV4-3; 7 nucleotides match TRBD1. The V gene end was trimmed by 5 bases and the J gene end by 0 bases; junction bases not matched to a gene: 6. The germline V gene has CDR1 LGHNA and CDR2 YSLEER. The CDR3 consists of 15 residues. CDR3 region: CASSKWDSMNTEAFF. For the CDR3, the DNA is TGCGCCAGCAGCAAGTGGGACAGCATGAACACTGAAGCTTTCTTT.

The chain links TRBV25-1 to TRBJ1-2, with D uncertain. With 3 bases removed from V and 5 bases from J, the gap between germline ends came to 7 bases. Per the germline V gene, CDR1 is MGHDK and CDR2 is SYGVNS. The CDR3 runs 12 residues. The DNA for the CDR3 is TGTGCCAGCAGTGAGGGGTGGTATGGCTACACCTTC. It codes for CASSEGWYGYTF.

This chain links TRBV7-8 with TRBJ2-2; D gene ambiguous. V gave up 4 bases and J gave up 1 base, with 13 bases separating them. The CDR3 is made up of 16 amino acids. CDR1 is SGHVS and CDR2 is FQNEAQ in the germline V gene. CDR3 sequence: CASSSRPSLNTGELFF. CDR3 in DNA: TGTGCCAGCAGCTCTCGACCTAGTTTGAACACCGGGGAGCTGTTTTTT.

The V gene is TRBV19, the J gene TRBJ1-1, with D hard to call. Germline lookup yields CDR1 LNHDA and CDR2 SQIVND (reference sequence). The CDR3 spans 11 residues. Trimming removed 11 bases from V and 4 bases from J, with 11 bases in between. CDR3: CAVLLGTEAFF. Here the CDR3 DNA reads TGTGCCGTCCTCTTGGGCACTGAAGCTTTCTTT.

This chain uses TRBV30 with TRBJ1-6, with D tentatively TRBD1 (5 bases). The CDR3 is 16 residues long. Germline V gene data show CDR1 as GTSNPN and CDR2 as SVGIG (reference sequence). V gave up 2 bases and J gave up 10 bases, with 21 bases separating them. CDR3 sequence: CAWSPTGDGGKSPLHF. CDR3 bases: TGTGCCTGGAGTCCGACTGGGGACGGGGGGAAATCACCCCTCCACTTT.

The V call is TRBV7-9, the J call TRBJ2-5; D possibly corresponds to TRBD1 (6 bases). This CDR3 has 12 residues. Per the germline V gene, CDR1 is SEHNR and CDR2 is FQNEAQ (reference sequence). V lost 4 bases, J lost 3 bases, and 6 bases lay in between. The CDR3 is CASSWTEETQYF. As DNA, the CDR3 is TGTGCCAGCAGCTGGACAGAAGAGACCCAGTACTTC.

V usage is TRBV2 and J usage is TRBJ2-7; 11 nucleotides match TRBD1. Trimming cost V 10 bases and J 7 bases; bases outside gene matches: 12. The CDR3 extends over 14 amino acids. Germline-derived CDR1 and CDR2 are SNHLY and FYNNEI. CDR3 residues: CATFRPGQGEEQYF. CDR3 nucleotides: TGTGCCACCTTCCGACCGGGACAGGGGGAAGAGCAGTACTTC.

This rearrangement joins TRBV28 to TRBJ1-5; 7 nucleotides agree with TRBD1. The CDR3 contains 14 residues. Germline CDR1 and CDR2: MDHEN and SYDVKM. V dropped 5 bases and J dropped 4; count of bases not matched to a gene: 5. The CDR3 DNA follows: TGTGCCAGCAGTCAGGACAGGAGAAATCAGCCCCAGCATTTT. Translating gives CASSQDRRNQPQHF.

This chain uses TRBV5-4 with TRBJ1-2; the D is unclear. CDR3 size: 14 residues. The germline V gene encodes CDR1 SGHNT and CDR2 YYREEE (reference sequence). V lost 0 bases and J lost 3, with 9 bases in between. CDR3 nucleotide sequence: TGTGCCAGCAGCTTGGGTGGGAGCGACTATGGCTACACCTTC. This sequence encodes CASSLGGSDYGYTF.

The genes are TRBV7-9 and TRBJ2-5; D possibly matches TRBD1 or TRBD2 (5 bases each). The J call may be wrong; the DNA end is better matched by TRBJ2-7. This CDR3 contains 14 residues. Germline V gene data show CDR1 as SEHNR and CDR2 as FQNEAQ (reference sequence). CDR3 nucleotides: TGTGCCAGCAGCCCCCCAGGGAGAATCGACGAGCAGTACTTC. Residues: CASSPPGRIDEQYF.